Shown below are 29 T cell receptor beta chains from a single sample sequenced in a study of T-cell reconstitution after alpha-beta-depleted transplantation in children. Using unique molecular identifiers, the investigators prepared the TCRbeta library. From the PCR reads, TCRdb called clonotypes with MiXCR, one entry per CDR3 protein. The repertoire holds 90,000 to 95,000 distinct CDR3 sequences, with 9% to 15% as singletons. The sample in question was PBMCs from the stem cell graft donor, obtained from the stem cell graft. Source of these receptors: a human donor who donated a stem cell graft to a child with inherited bone marrow failure.

This clonotype was seen ten or more times. This chain connects TRBV5-1 to TRBJ2-5; D might be TRBD1 or TRBD2, each matching 6 bases. The CDR3 has 16 residues. The germline CDR1 and CDR2 sequences are SGHRS and YFSETQ. The V gene lost 1 base and the J gene lost 1 base, with 14 bases spanning the gap. CDR3 bases: TGCGCCAGCAGCTTGCCACGGAGGGACACCCAAGAGACCCAGTACTTC. Amino acid sequence: CASSLPRRDTQETQYF.

This clonotype was observed at least ten times. V is TRBV6-2 or TRBV6-3 and J is TRBJ1-1; 7 bases fit TRBD1. The CDR3 runs 12 residues. Germline trimming cut 7 bases from V and 8 bases from J; bases unmatched to any gene: 7. Germline V gene lookup returns CDR1 MNHEY and CDR2 SVGEGT. Here the CDR3 DNA reads TGTGCCAGCAACGACAGGGCATTAGAAGCTTTCTTT. Encoded protein: CASNDRALEAFF.

The V and J genes are TRBV15 and TRBJ2-3; 12 bases agree with TRBD2. Trimming at V came to 3 bases and at J to 6 bases, leaving 10 bases not matched to a gene. CDR1 is LNHNV, CDR2 YYDKDF, per germline (reference sequence). CDR3 size: 17 residues. The DNA of the CDR3 is TGTGCCACCAGCAGGTTCTCAGGACTAGCGGGGTTTGATACGCAGTATTTT. This gives the protein CATSRFSGLAGFDTQYF.

The genes are TRBV18 and TRBJ1-1, with D tentatively TRBD1 (5 bases). The CDR3 spans 13 residues. Germline assignment: CDR1 KGHSH and CDR2 LQKENI. V shed 3 bases and J shed 12 bases, with 17 bases lying between them. CDR3 amino acids: CASSPGLRDSSFF. Written as DNA, the CDR3 is TGTGCCAGCTCACCGGGCCTACGGGACTCGTCTTTCTTT.

This clonotype appeared a few times. V is TRBV7-9 and J is TRBJ2-1; D possibly corresponds to TRBD2 (6 bases). From germline, CDR1 is SEHNR and CDR2 FQNEAQ (reference sequence). The CDR3 loop spans 15 amino acids. V was cut by 5 bases and J by 2 bases, with 13 bases left in between. CDR3 region: CASSPGLLTYNEQFF. CDR3 nucleotides: TGTGCCAGCAGCCCGGGACTCCTCACCTACAATGAGCAGTTCTTC.

The rearrangement uses TRBV5-1 and TRBJ2-7; D assignment may be TRBD1 or TRBD2 (7 bases each). The germline V gene encodes CDR1 SGHRS and CDR2 YFSETQ. This CDR3 comprises 14 residues. Trimming shortened V by 4 bases and J by 3 bases, and 14 bases separated the two germline ends. CDR3 loop: CASSSGDSLYEQYF. As DNA, the CDR3 is TGCGCCAGCAGCAGCGGGGACAGCCTCTACGAGCAGTACTTC.

The gene calls are TRBV7-9 and TRBJ2-5; 10 nucleotides align to TRBD1. Germline loops: CDR1 SEHNR, CDR2 FQNEAQ (reference sequence). The CDR3 is 14 residues long. V lost 4 bases to trimming and J lost 5 bases; unmatched junction nucleotides: 4. The DNA for the CDR3 is TGTGCCAGCAGCTACCTGGGACAGGGGGAGACCCAGTACTTC. Protein product: CASSYLGQGETQYF.

At least ten counts were recorded for this clonotype. The gene calls are TRBV7-2 and TRBJ2-2; D unresolved. This CDR3 spans 14 amino acids. CDR1 and CDR2 from the germline V gene are SGHTA and FQGNSA. Trimming took off 5 bases at V and 1 base at J, with 8 bases between the two ends. CDR3 region: CASSQMMNTGELFF. CDR3 in DNA: TGTGCCAGCAGCCAGATGATGAACACCGGGGAGCTGTTTTTT.

The chain carries TRBV4-3 and TRBJ1-1; 7 bases are a match to TRBD1. This CDR3 has 16 residues. The junction had 12 bases not matched to a gene; V was cut back by 1 base and J by 7 bases. Germline-derived CDR1 and CDR2 are LGHNA and YSLEER. In nucleotides, the CDR3 is TGCGCCAGCAGCCAAGGGAGGCAGACAGGGTGGGTTGAAGCTTTCTTT. Translation: CASSQGRQTGWVEAFF.

This clonotype was counted at least ten times. This chain uses TRBV10-3 with TRBJ1-1; a weak D match, TRBD1 (5 bases). CDR1 is ENHRY and CDR2 is SYGVKD in the germline V gene. V was pared by 6 bases and J by 1 base, with 9 bases between. The CDR3 runs to 13 residues. In DNA, the CDR3 is TGTGCCATCAGGGGCAGGGAGAACACTGAAGCTTTCTTT. Translated: CAIRGRENTEAFF.

This clonotype appeared many times. J is TRBJ1-1 and V is TRBV19, with D possibly matching TRBD1 (5 bases). This CDR3 comprises 13 residues. Germline V gene data show CDR1 as LNHDA and CDR2 as SQIVND (reference sequence). V gave up 2 bases and J gave up 1 base, with 5 bases separating them. As DNA, the CDR3 is TGTGCCAGTAGTATAACAGGGAACACTGAAGCTTTCTTT. Amino acid sequence: CASSITGNTEAFF.

This clonotype was seen ten or more times. The V gene is TRBV11-2, the J gene TRBJ2-6, with TRBD2 matching 8 bases. The CDR3 extends over 18 amino acids. J lost 2 bases, V lost 6 bases, and 12 bases had no gene match. CDR1 is SGHAT and CDR2 is FQNNGV in the germline V gene. CDR3 sequence (DNA): TGTGCCAGCAGGTCACCGGGCATCGGGGGGGCTGGGGCCAACGTCCTGACTTTC. Residues: CASRSPGIGGAGANVLTF.

This clonotype occurred many times. This sequence joins TRBV6-1 and TRBJ1-1; 11 bases line up with TRBD1. Germline V gene lookup returns CDR1 MNHNS and CDR2 SASEGT. The length of the CDR3 is 14 residues. With 5 bases clipped from V and 5 bases from J, the junction kept 4 bases outside the gene matches. Here the CDR3 DNA reads TGTGCCAGCAGTACCGGGACAGGGGGTACTGAAGCTTTCTTT. Translation gives CASSTGTGGTEAFF.

Many counts were recorded for this clonotype. This sequence joins TRBV10-3 and TRBJ2-7; 7 bases are shared with TRBD1. Germline trimming cut 10 bases from V and 2 bases from J; bases unmatched to any gene: 11. The CDR3 is 14 amino acids. CDR1 and CDR2 from the germline V gene are ENHRY and SYGVKD. CDR3 amino acids: CASKAGTDPYEQYF. CDR3 sequence (DNA): TGTGCCAGCAAAGCCGGGACAGATCCCTACGAGCAGTACTTC.

This clonotype was observed many times. The chain combines TRBV27 with TRBJ2-7; D may be TRBD2 (6 bases). This CDR3 region has 17 residues. Trimming removed 4 bases from V and 2 bases from J, with 21 bases in between. Looked up from germline, CDR1 is MNHEY and CDR2 is SMNVEV (reference sequence). The CDR3 DNA reads TGTGCCAGCAGTTACGGGGGACGCGGAGAGGGGCCCTACGAGCAGTACTTC. Translating gives CASSYGGRGEGPYEQYF.

This clonotype was observed at least ten times. This chain connects TRBV9 to TRBJ2-3, with a possible D match to TRBD2 (6 bases). The CDR3 is made up of 15 amino acids. Trimming stripped 4 bases from V and 1 base from J, with 13 bases between. CDR1 is SGDLS, CDR2 YYNGEE, per germline. The CDR3 loop reads CASSPRGGGTDTQYF. In DNA form, the CDR3 reads TGTGCCAGCAGCCCACGGGGCGGGGGCACAGATACGCAGTATTTT. The full variable domain, completed using reference TRBV9 and TRBJ2-3, is DSGVTQTPKHLITATGQRVTLRCSPRSGDLSVYWYQQSLDQGLQFLIQYYNGEERAKGNILERFSAQQFPDLHSELNLSSLELGDSALYFCASSPRGGGTDTQYFGPGTRLTVL.

This clonotype has ten or more counts. The chain employs TRBV7-6 and TRBJ2-7; possibly TRBD1 for D (5 bases). The ends were cut back, 5 bases at V and 5 bases at J, with 16 bases in the middle. The CDR3 totals 14 residues. Germline V gives CDR1 SGHVS, CDR2 FNYEAQ. CDR3 region: CASSPPWEQDEQYF. The CDR3 DNA sequence: TGTGCCAGCAGCCCCCCCTGGGAACAGGACGAGCAGTACTTC.

The chain uses TRBV11-3 and TRBJ1-1; D gene ambiguous. Germline V gene sequence: CDR1 SGHNT, CDR2 YENEEA. The CDR3 runs 14 residues. V shed 0 bases and J shed 3 bases, with 8 bases lying between them. This chain's CDR3 is CASSLDHGDTEAFF. The CDR3 DNA is TGTGCCAGCAGCTTAGATCATGGGGACACTGAAGCTTTCTTT.

This clonotype was detected ten times or more. The V gene is TRBV3-1, the J gene TRBJ2-7, with D tentatively TRBD2 (6 bases). Germline V gene lookup returns CDR1 LGHDT and CDR2 YNNKEL (reference sequence). The CDR3 length is 15 residues. V lost 0 bases and J lost 2, with 11 bases in between. The CDR3 is CASSQDWGGTYEQYF. DNA of the CDR3: TGTGCCAGCAGCCAAGATTGGGGCGGGACCTACGAGCAGTACTTC.

This clonotype came up many times. V usage is TRBV7-2 and J usage is TRBJ1-5; D not certain. This CDR3 has 14 amino acids. Deletions cut 3 bases from V and 6 bases from J, with 12 bases between. Germline values: CDR1 SGHTA, CDR2 FQGNSA. Written as DNA, the CDR3 is TGTGCCAGCAGCTTTAAGTTAGGTGGTCAGCCCCAGCATTTT. Residues: CASSFKLGGQPQHF. The full variable domain, in which reference TRBV7-2 and TRBJ1-5 provide the parts outside the CDR3, is GAGVSQSPSNKVTEKGKDVELRCDPISGHTALYWYRQSLGQGLEFLIYFQGNSAPDKSGLPSDRFSAERTGGSVSTLTIQRTQQEDSAVYLCASSFKLGGQPQHFGDGTRLSIL.

The chain recombines TRBV19 with TRBJ2-1; no clear D. Trimming shortened V by 7 bases and J by 5 bases, and 15 bases separated the two germline ends. CDR3 length: 14 residues. Germline loops: CDR1 LNHDA, CDR2 SQIVND (reference sequence). CDR3 DNA: TGTGCCAGTACTCGTGCGACATACGACAATGAGCAGTTCTTC. This encodes CASTRATYDNEQFF.

Many counts were recorded for this clonotype. This chain links TRBV28 with TRBJ2-7, with D unresolved. V gave up 5 bases and J gave up 3 bases, with 14 bases separating them. In germline, CDR1 is MDHEN, CDR2 SYDVKM. There are 14 residues in the CDR3. CDR3 amino acids: CASSPHGSNYEQYF. The CDR3 bases are TGTGCCAGCAGTCCCCACGGTAGTAACTACGAGCAGTACTTC. Drawing the rest from reference TRBV28 and TRBJ2-7, the complete variable domain is DVKVTQSSRYLVKRTGEKVFLECVQDMDHENMFWYRQDPGLGLRLIYFSYDVKMKEKGDIPEGYSVSREKKERFSLILESASTNQTSMYLCASSPHGSNYEQYFGPGTRLTVT.

This clonotype was picked up many times. The chain links TRBV5-6 to TRBJ2-1, with 9 bases fitting TRBD2. Germline loops: CDR1 SGHDT, CDR2 YYEEEE. V shed 0 bases and J 9 bases; nucleotides not matched to a gene: 10. This CDR3 has 16 amino acids. The CDR3 spells CASSLALAGEWGEQFF. As DNA, the CDR3 is TGTGCCAGCAGCTTGGCATTAGCGGGGGAATGGGGTGAGCAGTTCTTC.

The chain combines TRBV5-1 with TRBJ2-7, with D hard to call. In germline, CDR1 is SGHRS, CDR2 YFSETQ. Between the trimmed V and J ends, which lost 1 base and 5 bases, there was a span of 4 bases. The CDR3 length is 11 residues. The CDR3 loop reads CASSLWDEQYF. DNA for the CDR3: TGCGCCAGCAGCTTGTGGGACGAGCAGTACTTC.

This clonotype was picked up a small number of times. V usage is TRBV5-5 and J usage is TRBJ2-2; 10 nucleotides align to TRBD1. Germline CDR1 and CDR2: SGHKS and YYEKEE (reference sequence). J gave up 5 bases and V 2 bases, and 3 bases lay outside the gene matches. The CDR3 length is 15 residues. CDR3 region: CASSFWTGGTGELFF. The DNA for the CDR3 is TGTGCCAGCAGCTTCTGGACAGGGGGTACCGGGGAGCTGTTTTTT.

This rearrangement joins TRBV5-5 to TRBJ2-3; 8 nucleotides agree with TRBD2. In germline, CDR1 is SGHKS, CDR2 YYEKEE (reference sequence). Germline trimming cut 1 base from V and 5 bases from J; bases unmatched to any gene: 3. This CDR3 contains 14 residues. In nucleotides, the CDR3 is TGTGCCAGCAGCTTGCGGGGGGGCCAAGATACGCAGTATTTT. Its translation is CASSLRGGQDTQYF.

This clonotype was seen repeatedly, ten times or more. At one of its ends the junction is not consistent with the germline gene, which may arise from a read error. V gene TRBV7-9 combines with J gene TRBJ1-4, with D possibly being TRBD1 (5 bases). The CDR3 totals 15 residues. Germline values: CDR1 SEHNR, CDR2 FQNEAQ (reference sequence). The CDR3 is CASSLPAGPKEKLFF. DNA of the CDR3: TGTGCCAGCAGCTTACCCGCAGGGCCTAAAGAAAAACTGTTTTTT.

This clonotype was found many times. The gene calls are TRBV13 and TRBJ2-7; the match to TRBD1 covers 7 bases. The CDR3 length is 23 residues. V lost 1 base and J lost 0; bases outside the gene matches: 27. The V gene's germline CDR1 is PRHDT and CDR2 FYEKMQ (reference sequence). The CDR3 DNA reads TGTGCCAGCAGCTTAGTGGCCCGGAGGTTGGATAAGCGTGGGACAGAAGCCTCCTACGAGCAGTACTTC. Its translation is CASSLVARRLDKRGTEASYEQYF.

This clonotype was seen repeatedly, ten times or more. This chain links TRBV12-3 or TRBV12-4 with TRBJ1-5; the D gene is possibly TRBD1 (5 bases). Trimming took off 3 bases at V and 3 bases at J, with 12 bases between the two ends. This CDR3 has 15 amino acids. In nucleotides, the CDR3 is TGTGCCAGCAGTTTCCGGCAGGGAGACAATCAGCCCCAGCATTTT. It specifies CASSFRQGDNQPQHF.